The rows below give T cell receptor beta chains drawn from one sample of a study of blood T cell repertoires in COVID-19. Profiled with immunoSEQ multiplex PCR; TCRdb holds only in-frame clones, not every one. The table shows 150,000 to 200,000 clones, with 86% occurring only once. The sequencing input was peripheral blood. These TCRs come from a woman in her 70s with acute or convalescent COVID-19. CDR3s include the opening cysteine and the closing phenylalanine or tryptophan. Fields, in order: V gene, J gene, CDR3 protein.

TRBV3-1/TRBV3-2,TRBJ1-1,CASSQDRANTEAFF
TRBV4-2,TRBJ2-5,CASSQDGVVGETQYF
TRBV6-6,TRBJ2-2,CASRTETGGSTGELFF
TRBV19,TRBJ1-1,CASSIDRQGTEAFF
TRBV6-2/TRBV6-3,TRBJ2-7,CASSYRLARYEQYF
TRBV11-3,TRBJ2-1,CASSPIQGNEQFF
TRBV7-2,TRBJ1-5,CASSLDRYSNQPQHF
TRBV12-5,TRBJ2-5,CASGSGQSGETQYF
TRBV19,TRBJ2-1,CASSTPPVGLAGNHNEQFF
TRBV5-1,TRBJ1-2,CASTPQGNYGYTF
TRBV3-1/TRBV3-2,TRBJ1-4,CASSQGQGRKLFF
TRBV6-5,TRBJ1-1,CASNPNSFMNTEAFF
TRBV5-1,TRBJ2-7,CASSLQGSEAYEQYF
TRBV7-9,TRBJ2-2,CAPSAGVTGELFF
TRBV18,TRBJ1-2,CASSPLRLGGGYTF
TRBV7-2,TRBJ1-5,CASSFSSNQPQHF
TRBV7-8,TRBJ2-7,CASSLAGQGPSYEQYF
TRBV7-9,TRBJ2-7,CASSLVSGLSGSYEQYF
TRBV6-6,TRBJ2-4,CASSRKPPGQGRVWDIQYF
TRBV18,TRBJ1-5,CASSPFGQSGGGNQPQHF
TRBV2,TRBJ2-3,CASSLGQGNADTQYF
TRBV5-6,TRBJ2-7,CASSLGVSVSRGIEQYF
TRBV11-2,TRBJ1-1,CASSSTGSTEAFF
TRBV3-1/TRBV3-2,TRBJ1-3,CASSLRDRSLSGNTIYF
TRBV27,TRBJ2-1,CASSLSKFSVGHEQFF
TRBV10-2,TRBJ2-1,CAGSDEREDARGEQFF
TRBV7-9,TRBJ1-5,CASSFGTGINQPQHF
TRBV10-1,TRBJ2-7,CASSGGTGRSYEQYF
TRBV4-2,TRBJ2-6,CASSQREGGANVLTF
TRBV7-9,TRBJ2-1,CASSYTLARAVYNEQFF
TRBV7-9,TRBJ2-7,CASSFEGAYEQYF
TRBV3-1/TRBV3-2,TRBJ1-6,CASSQTPGHYNSPLHF
TRBV4-3,TRBJ2-7,CASSQTTGGIEQYF
TRBV18,TRBJ2-5,CASSGTGFLTQYF
TRBV18,TRBJ2-7,CASSPEGLRRAYEQYF